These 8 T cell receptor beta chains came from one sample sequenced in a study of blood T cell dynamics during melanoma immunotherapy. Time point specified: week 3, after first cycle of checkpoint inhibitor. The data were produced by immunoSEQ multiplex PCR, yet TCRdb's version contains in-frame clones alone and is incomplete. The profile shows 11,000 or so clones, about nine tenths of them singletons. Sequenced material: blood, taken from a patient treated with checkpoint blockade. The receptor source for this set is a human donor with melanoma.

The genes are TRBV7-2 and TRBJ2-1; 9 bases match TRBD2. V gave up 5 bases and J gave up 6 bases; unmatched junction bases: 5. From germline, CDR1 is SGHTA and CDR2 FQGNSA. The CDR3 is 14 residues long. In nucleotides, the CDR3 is TGTGCCAGCAGCACCGGGACTAGCCCCAATGAGCAGTTCTTC. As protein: CASSTGTSPNEQFF. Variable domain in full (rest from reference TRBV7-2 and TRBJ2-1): GAGVSQSPSNKVTEKGKDVELRCDPISGHTALYWYRQSLGQGLEFLIYFQGNSAPDKSGLPSDRFSAERTGGSVSTLTIQRTQQEDSAVYLCASSTGTSPNEQFFGPGTRLTVL.

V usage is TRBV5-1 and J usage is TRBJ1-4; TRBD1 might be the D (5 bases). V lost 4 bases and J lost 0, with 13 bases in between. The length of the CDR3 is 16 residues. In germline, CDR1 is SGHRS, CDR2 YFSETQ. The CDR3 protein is CASSRALGPTNEKLFF. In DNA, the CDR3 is TGCGCCAGCAGCCGGGCCCTGGGGCCAACTAATGAAAAACTGTTTTTT.

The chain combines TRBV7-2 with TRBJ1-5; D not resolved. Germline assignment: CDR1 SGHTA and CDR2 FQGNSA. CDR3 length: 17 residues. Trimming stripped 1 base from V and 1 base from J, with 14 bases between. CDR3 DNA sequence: TGTGCCAGCAGCTTAGTGGGCGGAGGCAGGAGCAATCAGCCCCAGCATTTT. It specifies CASSLVGGGRSNQPQHF.

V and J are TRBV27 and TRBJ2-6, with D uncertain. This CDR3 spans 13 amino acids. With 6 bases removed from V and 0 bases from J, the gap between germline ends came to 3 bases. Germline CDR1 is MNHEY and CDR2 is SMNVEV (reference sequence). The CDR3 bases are TGTGCCAGCAGCTACTCTGGGGCCAACGTCCTGACTTTC. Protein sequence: CASSYSGANVLTF.

CDR3 sequence (DNA): TGTGCCAGCAGTTTATTGGGGGAAGATACGCAGTATTTT. It is translated as CASSLLGEDTQYF. The chain links TRBV27 to TRBJ2-3; D could derive from TRBD1 or TRBD2 (5 bases each). The CDR3 has 13 amino acids. CDR1 is MNHEY and CDR2 is SMNVEV in the germline V gene (reference sequence). V lost 1 base and J lost 5, with 7 bases in between.

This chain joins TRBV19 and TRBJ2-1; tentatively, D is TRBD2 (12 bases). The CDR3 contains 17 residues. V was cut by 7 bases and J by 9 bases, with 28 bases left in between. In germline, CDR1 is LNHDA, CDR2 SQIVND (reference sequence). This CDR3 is CASNPLGLAGQGGEQFF. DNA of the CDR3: TGTGCCAGTAACCCACTAGGACTAGCGGGACAGGGGGGTGAGCAGTTCTTC.

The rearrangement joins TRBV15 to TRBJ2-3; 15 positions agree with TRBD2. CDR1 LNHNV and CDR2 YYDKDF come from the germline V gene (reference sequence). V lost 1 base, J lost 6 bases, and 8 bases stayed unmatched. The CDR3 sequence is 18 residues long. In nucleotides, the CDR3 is TGTGCCACCAGCAGAGCGTTCGGACTAGCGGGAGGGACGGATACGCAGTATTTT. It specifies CATSRAFGLAGGTDTQYF. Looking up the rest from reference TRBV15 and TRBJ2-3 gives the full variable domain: DAMVIQNPRYQVTQFGKPVTLSCSQTLNHNVMYWYQQKSSQAPKLLFHYYDKDFNNEADTPDNFQSRRPNTSFCFLDIRSPGLGDTAMYLCATSRAFGLAGGTDTQYFGPGTRLTVL.

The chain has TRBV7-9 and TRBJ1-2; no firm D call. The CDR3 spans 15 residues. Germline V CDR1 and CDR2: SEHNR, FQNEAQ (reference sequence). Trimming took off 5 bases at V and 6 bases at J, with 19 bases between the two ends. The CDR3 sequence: CASSPMDLRGDGYTF. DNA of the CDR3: TGTGCCAGCAGCCCCATGGACCTCCGCGGGGATGGCTACACCTTC.